A single sample gave rise to the 9 T cell receptor beta chains below, sequenced in a study of blood T cell repertoires in COVID-19. The method was immunoSEQ multiplex PCR; TCRdb's version includes in-frame clones alone and lacks a portion of them. This table holds around 270,000 clones, less than 90% found once. The sequenced sample was peripheral blood. These receptors were obtained from a woman between 40 and 50 years old who had recovered from COVID-19.

This rearrangement joins TRBV5-1 to TRBJ1-2, with 12 positions matching TRBD1. The CDR3 totals 14 residues. Trimming took 4 bases from V and 6 from J; bases not matched to a gene: 4. The germline CDR1 and CDR2 sequences are SGHRS and YFSETQ. CDR3 DNA sequence: TGCGCCAGCAGCCCCGGGACAGGGGGCGATGGCTACACCTTC. Translated, it gives CASSPGTGGDGYTF.

The V call is TRBV24-1, the J call TRBJ2-1; no clear D gene. The V gene's germline CDR1 is KGHDR and CDR2 SFDVKD. This CDR3 contains 13 residues. Trimming removed 4 bases at V and 9 bases at J, with 12 bases between. The DNA of the CDR3 is TGTGCCACCAGTGAAGGCAGCTCGGGTGAGCAGTTCTTC. It translates to CATSEGSSGEQFF.

This chain uses TRBV28 with TRBJ2-3; TRBD1 matches at 12 bases. From germline, CDR1 is MDHEN and CDR2 SYDVKM. J was trimmed by 2 bases and V by 3 bases; bases with no gene match: 9. The CDR3 contains 18 residues. The CDR3 here is CASSFTGTGGDVTDTQYF. DNA of the CDR3: TGTGCCAGCAGTTTTACCGGGACAGGGGGCGATGTCACAGATACGCAGTATTTT.

The CDR3 region is CASSTEGETQYF. The CDR3 DNA sequence: TGTGCCAGTAGTACCGAGGGAGAGACCCAGTACTTC. The rearrangement uses TRBV19 and TRBJ2-5, with D maybe TRBD2 (5 bases). Germline V gives CDR1 LNHDA, CDR2 SQIVND (reference sequence). This CDR3 is 12 amino acids long. V lost 4 bases and J 4 bases, leaving 7 bases between the germline ends. The entire variable domain, with the rest obtained from reference TRBV19 and TRBJ2-5, is as follows: DGGITQSPKYLFRKEGQNVTLSCEQNLNHDAMYWYRQDPGQGLRLIYYSQIVNDFQKGDIAEGYSVSREKKESFPLTVTSAQKNPTAFYLCASSTEGETQYFGPGTRLLVL.

The rearrangement joins TRBV11-3 to TRBJ2-5; D is perhaps TRBD1 (5 bases). Germline V lookup: CDR1 SGHNT, CDR2 YENEEA. V was cut by 6 bases and J by 1 base, with 6 bases left in between. The CDR3 contains 12 residues. The CDR3 DNA sequence: TGTGCCAGCAGGGGGCCCCAAGAGACCCAGTACTTC. This gives the protein CASRGPQETQYF.

This chain joins TRBV5-6 and TRBJ1-4; TRBD1 aligns across 7 bases. The V and J ends lost 4 bases and 7 bases, in that order; junction bases with no gene match: 10. CDR1 and CDR2 (germline): SGHDT, YYEEEE. This CDR3 comprises 15 residues. In DNA form, the CDR3 reads TGTGCCAGCAGCCCGATCGACAGGGTTGGTGAAAAACTGTTTTTT. Residues: CASSPIDRVGEKLFF.

This clone was counted between two and nine times. The rearrangement uses TRBV4-2 and TRBJ1-4; TRBD1 is a possible D gene (6 bases). This CDR3 contains 16 residues. Germline V gives CDR1 LGHNA, CDR2 YNFKEQ. Trimming left V 0 bases short and J 5 bases short, with 13 bases between. As DNA, the CDR3 is TGTGCCAGCAGCCAAGATCGGGGGGCGGGAAATGAAAAACTGTTTTTT. Protein: CASSQDRGAGNEKLFF.

V is TRBV2 and J is TRBJ2-7; the match to TRBD1 covers 8 bases. CDR3 size: 13 residues. The germline V gene has CDR1 SNHLY and CDR2 FYNNEI. V was clipped by 7 bases and J by 2 bases; unmatched bases: 4. The DNA for the CDR3 is TGTGCCAGCACAGGGGGCGCCGCCTACGAGCAGTACTTC. Translation gives CASTGGAAYEQYF.

A few counts support this clone. The V gene is TRBV20-1, the J gene TRBJ2-3; D not resolved. Looked up from germline, CDR1 is DFQATT and CDR2 is SNEGSKA (reference sequence). V was clipped by 3 bases and J by 2 bases, with 6 bases between them. The CDR3 totals 12 residues. This CDR3 reads CSASLATDTQYF. CDR3 nucleotide sequence: TGCAGTGCTAGTTTAGCCACAGATACGCAGTATTTT.